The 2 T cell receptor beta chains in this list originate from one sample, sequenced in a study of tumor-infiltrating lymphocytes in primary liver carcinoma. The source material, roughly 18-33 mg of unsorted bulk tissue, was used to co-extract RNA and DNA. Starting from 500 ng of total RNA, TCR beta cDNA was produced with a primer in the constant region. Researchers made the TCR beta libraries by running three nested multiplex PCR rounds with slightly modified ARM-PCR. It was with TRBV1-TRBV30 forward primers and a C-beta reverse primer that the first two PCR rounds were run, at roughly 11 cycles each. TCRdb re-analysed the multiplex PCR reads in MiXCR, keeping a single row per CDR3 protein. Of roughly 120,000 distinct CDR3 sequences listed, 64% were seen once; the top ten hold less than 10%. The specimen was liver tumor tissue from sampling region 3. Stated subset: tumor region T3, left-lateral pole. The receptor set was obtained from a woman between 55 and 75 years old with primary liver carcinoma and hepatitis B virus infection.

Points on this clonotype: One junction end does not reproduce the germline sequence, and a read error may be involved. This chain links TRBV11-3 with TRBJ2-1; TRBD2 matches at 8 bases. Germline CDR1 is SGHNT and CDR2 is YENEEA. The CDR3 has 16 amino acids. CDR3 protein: CVSSLGGGRWGNEQFF. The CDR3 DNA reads TGTGTCAGTAGCTTAGGCGGCGGGAGGTGGGGAAATGAACAGTTCTTC.

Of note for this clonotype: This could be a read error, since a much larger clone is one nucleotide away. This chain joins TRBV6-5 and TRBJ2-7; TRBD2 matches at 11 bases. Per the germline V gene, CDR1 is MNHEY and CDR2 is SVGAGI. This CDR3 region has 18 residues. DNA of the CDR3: TGTACCAGCAGTTACTCACCCGGGGGGACTAGCGGCTCCTACGAGCAGTACTTC. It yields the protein CTSSYSPGGTSGSYEQYF.